The sequence of this TCR beta chain was determined in a study of shared clonotypes between healthy human individuals. Per germline, CDR1 SGHRS and CDR2 YFSETQ. The ends were cut back, 4 bases at V and 2 bases at J, with 15 bases in the middle. The CDR3 has 15 amino acids. The method was immunoSEQ multiplex PCR; TCRdb's version includes in-frame clones alone and lacks a portion of them. The data show 200,000 to 250,000 clones, with about 69% seen just once and around 10% held by the top ten. The chain uses TRBV5-1 and TRBJ1-1; TRBD1 might be the D (5 bases). The sample comprised memory CD4+ T cells sorted from blood. As for subset: CD45RA-negative fraction. This receptor was taken from a man aged 25 to 40 in good health. The CDR3 nucleotides read TGCGCCAGCAGCCCCTTAGTGGGGGGAAACACTGAAGCTTTCTTT. This sequence encodes CASSPLVGGNTEAFF.